The 10 T cell receptor beta chains reported below all come from one sample, sequenced in a study of B cell selection in AIRE deficiency. Libraries were prepared by immunoSEQ multiplex PCR; TCRdb keeps only in-frame clonotypes and omits some of them. Of some 25,000 clones in the sample, approximately 96% were seen once. CD4+CD127+ cells were sorted as the conventional CD4 T cells. The sequenced material came from CD4+CD127+ conventional T cells sorted from PBMCs. The receptors here all came from a human donor in good health.

This chain links TRBV10-3 with TRBJ2-5; TRBD1 agrees at 10 bases. The germline V gene encodes CDR1 ENHRY and CDR2 SYGVKD. V lost 10 bases to trimming and J lost 5 bases; unmatched junction nucleotides: 10. The CDR3 contains 14 residues. The CDR3 sequence: CATSGTGESETQYF. CDR3 nucleotide sequence: TGTGCCACCAGCGGGACAGGGGAATCGGAGACCCAGTACTTC.

Details on this clone: One end of the junction varies from germline; a read error may be responsible. The rearrangement links TRBV5-4 to TRBJ2-7, with 10 bases identical to TRBD2. The germline CDR1 and CDR2 sequences are SGHNT and YYREEE (reference sequence). This CDR3 is built from 15 residues. CDR3 DNA: TGTACCAGCAGCTGGGCTAGCGGGAGTAATTCCGAGCAGTACTTC. Protein sequence: CTSSWASGSNSEQYF.

V is TRBV29-1 and J is TRBJ2-5; 8 positions agree with TRBD1. V was pared by 8 bases and J by 4 bases, with 9 bases of the junction left unmatched. Germline V gene lookup returns CDR1 SQVTM and CDR2 ANQGSEA. The CDR3 spans 13 residues. CDR3 residues: CSLGQGGSETQYF. The CDR3 bases are TGCAGCTTAGGACAGGGTGGTTCAGAGACCCAGTACTTC. Full variable domain (missing parts from reference TRBV29-1 and TRBJ2-5): SAVISQKPSRDICQRGTSLTIQCQVDSQVTMMFWYRQQPGQSLTLIATANQGSEATYESGFVIDKFPISRPNLTFSTLTVSNMSPEDSSIYLCSLGQGGSETQYFGPGTRLLVL.

This chain connects TRBV7-3 to TRBJ2-7; D is ambiguous. Germline values: CDR1 SGHTA, CDR2 FQGTGA. CDR3 size: 14 residues. Trimming took off 4 bases at V and 1 base at J, with 11 bases between the two ends. This CDR3 reads CASSWKGTSYEQYF. CDR3 coding DNA: TGTGCCAGCAGCTGGAAGGGCACATCCTACGAGCAGTACTTC.

V gene TRBV28 combines with J gene TRBJ2-3, with 9 bases that match TRBD2. Germline V gene data show CDR1 as MDHEN and CDR2 as SYDVKM. Trimming cost V 8 bases and J 2 bases; bases outside gene matches: 2. This CDR3 comprises 13 residues. CDR3 sequence (DNA): TGTGCCAGCGCTAGCGGGATCACAGATACGCAGTATTTT. This sequence encodes CASASGITDTQYF.

This clone was observed a single time. Within the sample, other DNA sequences also encode this same CDR3. The chain recombines TRBV20-1 with TRBJ1-2, with a weak D call TRBD1 (5 bases). Germline V gene sequence: CDR1 DFQATT, CDR2 SNEGSKA (reference sequence). This CDR3 has 9 amino acids. V lost 5 bases to trimming and J lost 13 bases, with 11 bases between them. CDR3 DNA: TGCAGTGCTGCAGGGAAGGCCACCTTC. It yields the protein CSAAGKATF.

The chain employs TRBV2 and TRBJ2-1; TRBD2 is a possible D gene (7 bases). This CDR3 region has 11 residues. Germline CDR1 and CDR2: SNHLY and FYNNEI. V was cut by 7 bases and J by 9 bases, with 10 bases left in between. As DNA, the CDR3 is TGTGCCAGCAAGGGGGGGCCTGAGCAGTTCTTC. Translated, it gives CASKGGPEQFF.

In this sample, this clone turned up once. The chain joins TRBV28 to TRBJ2-3, with 7 bases lining up with TRBD2. The CDR3 runs to 15 residues. Germline assignment: CDR1 MDHEN and CDR2 SYDVKM. V lost 6 bases, J lost 0 bases, and 6 bases stayed unmatched. As DNA, the CDR3 is TGTGCCAGCAGATCCCAGCGGGGTAGCACAGATACGCAGTATTTT. Translated, it gives CASRSQRGSTDTQYF.

V is TRBV5-4 and J is TRBJ2-1; no firm D call. The CDR3 consists of 12 residues. V shed 3 bases and J shed 5 bases, with 6 bases lying between them. Germline V gene sequence: CDR1 SGHNT, CDR2 YYREEE (reference sequence). CDR3 residues: CASSSQNNEQFF. CDR3 bases: TGTGCCAGCAGCTCGCAGAACAATGAGCAGTTCTTC.

The chain employs TRBV18 and TRBJ2-1; D uncertain. Germline assignment: CDR1 KGHSH and CDR2 LQKENI. The CDR3 is made up of 14 amino acids. Trimming took off 0 bases at V and 7 bases at J, with 10 bases between the two ends. In DNA, the CDR3 is TGTGCCAGCTCACCACCGAATCTAAGGAATGAGCAGTTCTTC. Amino acids: CASSPPNLRNEQFF.